Below are 30 T cell receptor beta chains sequenced from a single sample in a study of metastatic and nonmetastatic thyroid tumors. TCRdb used MiXCR to call clones anew from the PCR reads. This repertoire shows 23,000 or so clones, around 20% found once; its top ten account for about 30%. There were no patients who had received any treatment before thyroid surgery. The sample taken for sequencing was blood. The receptor set was obtained from a male donor with papillary thyroid cancer or a benign thyroid nodule (not recorded which). Some clones in this sample may be carry-over from other donors' samples.

The chain carries TRBV28 and TRBJ2-7, with a weak D call TRBD2 (6 bases). The CDR3 covers 13 residues. CDR1 is MDHEN and CDR2 is SYDVKM in the germline V gene. The V end was cut by 6 bases, the J end by 3 bases, with 12 bases between. The CDR3 is CASRPAGFYEQYF. The DNA for the CDR3 is TGTGCCAGCAGGCCCGCGGGATTCTACGAGCAGTACTTC.

The chain combines TRBV19 with TRBJ2-2, with D tentatively TRBD1 (5 bases). Germline assignment: CDR1 LNHDA and CDR2 SQIVND (reference sequence). The germline V and J ends were trimmed by 1 base and 4 bases, with 7 bases remaining between them. There are 14 residues in the CDR3. The DNA of the CDR3 is TGTGCCAGTAGTATAGGGGGCATCACCGGGGAGCTGTTTTTT. Protein sequence: CASSIGGITGELFF.

This clone was picked up a small number of times. The junction differs from germline at one of its ends, possibly a read error. The genes are TRBV10-3 and TRBJ1-6, with 9 positions matching TRBD1. The CDR3 contains 15 residues. In germline, CDR1 is ENHRY, CDR2 SYGVKD. CDR3 protein: CAISDSTGGNSALHF. The CDR3 region has the DNA TGTGCCATCAGTGATTCGACAGGGGGTAATTCAGCCCTCCACTTT.

At least ten counts were recorded for this clone. The chain has TRBV6-1 and TRBJ1-2; 7 bases are a match to TRBD1. The V segment lost 4 bases and the J segment 8 bases; nucleotides outside the gene matches: 4. CDR3 length: 12 residues. Germline CDR1 MNHNS, CDR2 SASEGT. This chain's CDR3 is CASSGQGGGYTF. The DNA for the CDR3 is TGTGCCAGCAGTGGACAGGGCGGCGGCTACACCTTC.

This clone was counted ten times or more. V is TRBV30 and J is TRBJ2-5; D remains unclear. Trimming removed 0 bases at V and 7 bases at J, with 6 bases between. CDR3 length equals 11 residues. CDR1 GTSNPN and CDR2 SVGIG come from the germline V gene (reference sequence). The CDR3 DNA is TGTGCCTGGAGTGTTAAGGGGACCCAGTACTTC. Residues: CAWSVKGTQYF. Variable domain in full (rest from reference TRBV30 and TRBJ2-5): SQTIHQWPATLVQPVGSPLSLECTVEGTSNPNLYWYRQAAGRGLQLLFYSVGIGQISSEVPQNLSASRPQDRQFILSSKKLLLSDSGFYLCAWSVKGTQYFGPGTRLLVL.

V is TRBV4-1 and J is TRBJ2-7; D may be TRBD1 or TRBD2 (6 bases each). Trimming pared 4 bases from V and 4 bases from J, leaving 14 bases between. There are 14 residues in the CDR3. The germline V gene has CDR1 MGHRA and CDR2 YSYEKL. CDR3 nucleotide sequence: TGCGCCAGCAGCCTCGCTGGGGGGCGGTACGAGCAGTACTTC. It translates to CASSLAGGRYEQYF.

This clone was counted at least ten times. This chain connects TRBV4-1 to TRBJ2-3; 10 nucleotides line up with TRBD1. The CDR3 contains 16 residues. V gave up 4 bases and J gave up 2 bases; unmatched junction bases: 6. Germline values: CDR1 MGHRA, CDR2 YSYEKL. The CDR3 DNA follows: TGCGCCAGCAGCCGTGGGGGACAGGGGCCCACAGATACGCAGTATTTT. Protein: CASSRGGQGPTDTQYF.

The genes are TRBV19 and TRBJ1-5; D possibly corresponds to TRBD1 (5 bases). The V end was cut by 1 base, the J end by 3 bases, with 13 bases between. Germline CDR1 and CDR2: LNHDA and SQIVND (reference sequence). The CDR3 runs 16 residues. The CDR3 DNA reads as TGTGCCAGTAGTATAGGGGCAGGGCTATACAATCAGCCCCAGCATTTT. This encodes CASSIGAGLYNQPQHF.

The V and J genes are TRBV18 and TRBJ2-7, with TRBD1 matching over 7 bases. Germline CDR1 KGHSH, CDR2 LQKENI. V was clipped by 6 bases and J by 3 bases; unmatched bases: 11. The CDR3 spans 15 residues. In DNA form, the CDR3 reads TGTGCCAGCTCTCCTAGACAGGGTGTTGGCTACGAGCAGTACTTC. It encodes CASSPRQGVGYEQYF. Combining the CDR3 with reference TRBV18 and TRBJ2-7 gives the whole variable domain NAGVMQNPRHLVRRRGQEARLRCSPMKGHSHVYWYRQLPEEGLKFMVYLQKENIIDESGMPKERFSAEFPKEGPSILRIQQVVRGDSAAYFCASSPRQGVGYEQYFGPGTRLTVT.

The chain has TRBV4-1 and TRBJ2-7; 12 nucleotides agree with TRBD2. The CDR3 totals 17 residues. V was clipped by 4 bases and J by 2 bases; unmatched bases: 9. From germline, CDR1 is MGHRA and CDR2 YSYEKL. The CDR3: CASSLFASGRAAYEQYF. CDR3 bases: TGCGCCAGCAGCCTCTTTGCTAGCGGGAGGGCCGCCTACGAGCAGTACTTC.

This clone was detected a few times. Being one base from a much bigger clone, this may be a read error. The CDR3 reads CASSFLAGLGSTQYF. The CDR3 region has the DNA TGTGCCAGCAGTTTCCTGGCGGGATTGGGGAGTACGCAGTATTTT. The genes are TRBV28 and TRBJ2-3, with a possible D match to TRBD2 (6 bases). Germline assignment: CDR1 MDHEN and CDR2 SYDVKM. This CDR3 has 15 amino acids. Trimming left V 3 bases short and J 8 bases short, with 18 bases between. Together with reference TRBV28 and TRBJ2-3, the CDR3 gives the full variable domain: DVKVTQSSRYLVKRTGEKVFLECVQDMDHENMFWYRQDPGLGLRLIYFSYDVKMKEKGDIPEGYSVSREKKERFSLILESASTNQTSMYLCASSFLAGLGSTQYFGPGTRLTVL.

Many counts were recorded for this clone. This chain connects TRBV16 to TRBJ1-5, with TRBD1 as a possible D gene (5 bases). The length of the CDR3 is 16 residues. The germline V gene encodes CDR1 KGHSY and CDR2 FQNENV. Trimming shortened V by 2 bases and J by 1 base, and 12 bases separated the two germline ends. The CDR3 coding sequence is TGTGCCAGCAGCCAACCTAGACAGACCAGCAATCAGCCCCAGCATTTT. Translated: CASSQPRQTSNQPQHF.

This clone was seen repeatedly, ten times or more. The chain recombines TRBV9 with TRBJ1-3; no firm D call. V shed 4 bases and J shed 0 bases, with 11 bases lying between them. The CDR3 totals 15 residues. Germline CDR1 is SGDLS and CDR2 is YYNGEE. The CDR3 reads CASSPQVLSGNTIYF. The DNA of the CDR3 is TGTGCCAGCAGCCCCCAGGTTCTCTCTGGAAACACCATATATTTT.

This clone is categorized as medium-sized. The chain recombines TRBV11-2 with TRBJ2-7; D possibly corresponds to TRBD2 (6 bases). Trimming took off 4 bases at V and 3 bases at J, with 16 bases between the two ends. CDR3 length: 15 residues. Germline-derived CDR1 and CDR2 are SGHAT and FQNNGV. CDR3 sequence (DNA): TGTGCCAGCAGCTCTGGTGGAGGGCCGCACTACGAGCAGTACTTC. It codes for CASSSGGGPHYEQYF.

This clone was seen many times. This chain links TRBV20-1 with TRBJ1-5; D ambiguous. Trimming left V 0 bases short and J 4 bases short, with 16 bases between. The germline V gene has CDR1 DFQATT and CDR2 SNEGSKA (reference sequence). This CDR3 contains 16 residues. The CDR3 protein is CSARDRTVGFNQPQHF. The CDR3 bases are TGCAGTGCTAGAGATCGAACTGTCGGGTTTAATCAGCCCCAGCATTTT.

This clone occurred once. The CDR3 bases are TGCGCCAGCAGCCAAGTTGTCGGAAATTACGAGCAGTACTTC. It encodes CASSQVVGNYEQYF. The chain joins TRBV4-1 to TRBJ2-7; D is unresolved. CDR3 length: 14 amino acids. The ends were cut back, 1 base at V and 4 bases at J, with 11 bases in the middle. Germline V gene data show CDR1 as MGHRA and CDR2 as YSYEKL.

In its sample, this clone was seen many times. The CDR3 DNA reads as TGTGCCAGCAGCGCCCACAGGGTGGGTGGAAACACCATATATTTT. This sequence encodes CASSAHRVGGNTIYF. The J gene is TRBJ1-3, the V gene TRBV13, with D perhaps TRBD1 (6 bases). Trimming took 5 bases from V and 3 from J, leaving 14 bases between them. The CDR3 sequence is 15 residues long. CDR1 and CDR2 from the germline V gene are PRHDT and FYEKMQ (reference sequence).

This clone was seen ten or more times. This sequence joins TRBV6-1 and TRBJ2-1; the D is unclear. CDR1 is MNHNS, CDR2 SASEGT, per germline. V was trimmed by 5 bases and J by 0 bases, leaving 8 bases between them. This CDR3 spans 14 amino acids. Here the CDR3 reads CASSLTRSYNEQFF. CDR3 sequence (DNA): TGTGCCAGCAGTCTTACCCGCTCCTACAATGAGCAGTTCTTC.

Note on this clone: Given the absence of the conserved phenylalanine or tryptophan at the CDR3 end, a read error is likely. The chain carries TRBV5-1 and TRBJ2-3; 10 nucleotides agree with TRBD2. Trimming at V came to 6 bases and at J to 2 bases, leaving 9 bases not matched to a gene. CDR1 SGHRS and CDR2 YFSETQ come from the germline V gene. CDR3 length: 16 amino acids. DNA for the CDR3: TGCGCCAGCAAGCGGGGCACTAGCGGGGACACAGATACGCAGTATATT. Its protein is CASKRGTSGDTDTQYI.

This rearrangement joins TRBV5-5 to TRBJ2-2, with 7 bases identical to TRBD1. Germline lookup yields CDR1 SGHKS and CDR2 YYEKEE (reference sequence). The length of the CDR3 is 15 residues. The J segment lost 3 bases and the V segment lost 4 bases, leaving 6 bases of the junction unmatched. The CDR3 bases are TGTGCCAGCAGCCCTAGGACAGGAGACACCGGGGAGCTGTTTTTT. Its translation is CASSPRTGDTGELFF.

This clone occurred many times. The V gene is TRBV7-2, the J gene TRBJ2-1; D remains unclear. The CDR3 sequence is 14 residues long. Germline V gene data show CDR1 as SGHTA and CDR2 as FQGNSA. V was pared by 4 bases and J by 5 bases, with 12 bases between. CDR3 sequence reads: CASSSHGPDNEQFF. As DNA, the CDR3 is TGTGCCAGCAGCTCCCACGGGCCCGACAATGAGCAGTTCTTC.

This clone was seen repeatedly, ten times or more. The chain recombines TRBV20-1 with TRBJ1-2; D gene ambiguous. The germline gives CDR1 DFQATT, CDR2 SNEGSKA (reference sequence). The CDR3 sequence is 14 residues long. The V end lost 3 bases, the J end lost 1 base, and 12 bases lay between the germline ends. The CDR3 nucleotides are TGCAGTGCTAGTAGAGGTAGAGGTAACTATGGCTACACCTTC. Encoded protein: CSASRGRGNYGYTF.

There are many counts of this clone. The chain joins TRBV5-4 to TRBJ2-7; TRBD1 might be the D (6 bases). V shed 0 bases and J shed 5 bases, with 12 bases lying between them. Germline assignment: CDR1 SGHNT and CDR2 YYREEE (reference sequence). The CDR3 contains 14 residues. The CDR3 nucleotides read TGTGCCAGCAGCTTGGGGGGGCTTAGGAACGAGCAGTACTTC. It specifies CASSLGGLRNEQYF.

This clone appeared many times. DNA of the CDR3: TGTGCCACCAGTGATTCAGGGACAGGGGGGTACGAGCAGTACTTC. Translation: CATSDSGTGGYEQYF. The rearrangement joins TRBV24-1 to TRBJ2-7; TRBD1 agrees at 11 bases. The V gene's germline CDR1 is KGHDR and CDR2 SFDVKD. Unmatched junction bases numbered 3, after V lost 2 bases and J lost 4 bases. The CDR3 spans 15 residues.

In this sample, this clone turned up once. The chain carries TRBV11-2 and TRBJ2-3; weak D call: TRBD2 (6 bases). The V end was cut by 7 bases, the J end by 6 bases, with 17 bases between. CDR1 and CDR2 (germline): SGHAT, FQNNGV. The CDR3 loop spans 14 amino acids. The CDR3 DNA reads TGTGCCAGCATAGGCCTCGGGGGAGCGGATACGCAGTATTTT. Amino acid sequence: CASIGLGGADTQYF. Full variable domain (rest looked up from reference TRBV11-2 and TRBJ2-3): EAGVAQSPRYKIIEKRQSVAFWCNPISGHATLYWYQQILGQGPKLLIQFQNNGVVDDSQLPKDRFSAERLKGVDSTLKIQPAKLEDSAVYLCASIGLGGADTQYFGPGTRLTVL.

About this clone itself: Just one base apart from a much larger clone, this may be a read error. V is TRBV11-2 and J is TRBJ2-5, with D possibly being TRBD1 (6 bases). The CDR3 runs 15 residues. Germline CDR1 SGHAT, CDR2 FQNNGV. CDR3 region: CASSLGSGVRETQDF. In DNA, the CDR3 is TGTGCCAGCAGCTTGGGATCAGGGGTTCGAGAGACCCAGGACTTC.

Many counts were recorded for this clone. J is TRBJ1-2 and V is TRBV5-6; 12 nucleotides align to TRBD1. Per germline, CDR1 SGHDT and CDR2 YYEEEE. This CDR3 comprises 16 residues. V was pared by 4 bases and J by 4 bases, with 8 bases of the junction left unmatched. The CDR3 protein is CASSLRDRGLGYGYTF. The CDR3 nucleotides read TGTGCCAGCAGCCTCCGGGACAGGGGGCTCGGCTATGGCTACACCTTC. Full variable domain (remainder filled in from reference TRBV5-6 and TRBJ1-2): DAGVTQSPTHLIKTRGQQVTLRCSPKSGHDTVSWYQQALGQGPQFIFQYYEEEERQRGNFPDRFSGHQFPNYSSELNVNALLLGDSALYLCASSLRDRGLGYGYTFGSGTRLTVV.

This clone was counted at least ten times. V is TRBV11-2 and J is TRBJ2-1, with D perhaps assigned TRBD1 or TRBD2 (5 bases each). The V and J ends lost 1 base and 8 bases respectively, with 15 bases between them. CDR3 length: 15 amino acids. Germline lookup yields CDR1 SGHAT and CDR2 FQNNGV. CDR3 sequence reads: CASSLVGTEIDEQFF. The CDR3, as DNA: TGTGCCAGCAGCTTAGTTGGGACCGAGATCGATGAGCAGTTCTTC.

This clone was observed at least ten times. V usage is TRBV5-1 and J usage is TRBJ1-5; D not resolved. CDR3 length equals 14 residues. Germline values: CDR1 SGHRS, CDR2 YFSETQ. Trimming removed 0 bases at V and 3 bases at J, with 7 bases between. The CDR3 sequence is CASSLGGVNQPQHF. The CDR3 DNA reads as TGCGCCAGCAGCTTGGGGGGTGTCAATCAGCCCCAGCATTTT.

This clone was seen repeatedly, ten times or more. The V and J genes are TRBV5-1 and TRBJ2-5, with TRBD2 matching over 11 bases. In germline, CDR1 is SGHRS, CDR2 YFSETQ. With V trimmed by 4 bases and J by 5 bases, 7 bases remained unmatched. This CDR3 comprises 15 residues. Written as DNA, the CDR3 is TGCGCCAGCAGCCGTCTAGCGGGAGGAGGGGAGACCCAGTACTTC. Its protein is CASSRLAGGGETQYF.